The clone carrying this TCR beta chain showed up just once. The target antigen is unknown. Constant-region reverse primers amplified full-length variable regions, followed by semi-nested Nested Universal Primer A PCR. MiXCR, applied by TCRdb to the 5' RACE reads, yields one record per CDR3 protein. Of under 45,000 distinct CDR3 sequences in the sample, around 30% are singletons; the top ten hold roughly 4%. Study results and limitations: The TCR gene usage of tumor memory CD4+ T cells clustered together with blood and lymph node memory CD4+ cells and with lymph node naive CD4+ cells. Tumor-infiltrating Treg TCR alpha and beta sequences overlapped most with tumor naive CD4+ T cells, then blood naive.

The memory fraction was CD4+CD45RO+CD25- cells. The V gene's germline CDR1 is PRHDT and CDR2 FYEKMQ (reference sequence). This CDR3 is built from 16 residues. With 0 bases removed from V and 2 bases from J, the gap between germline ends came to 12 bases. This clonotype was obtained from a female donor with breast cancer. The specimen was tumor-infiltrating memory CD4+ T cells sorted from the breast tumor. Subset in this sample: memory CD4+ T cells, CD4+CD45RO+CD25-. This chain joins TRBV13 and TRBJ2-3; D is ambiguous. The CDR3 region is CASSLGGSPITDTQYF. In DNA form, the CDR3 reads TGTGCCAGCAGCTTAGGGGGTAGCCCGATCACAGATACGCAGTATTTT.